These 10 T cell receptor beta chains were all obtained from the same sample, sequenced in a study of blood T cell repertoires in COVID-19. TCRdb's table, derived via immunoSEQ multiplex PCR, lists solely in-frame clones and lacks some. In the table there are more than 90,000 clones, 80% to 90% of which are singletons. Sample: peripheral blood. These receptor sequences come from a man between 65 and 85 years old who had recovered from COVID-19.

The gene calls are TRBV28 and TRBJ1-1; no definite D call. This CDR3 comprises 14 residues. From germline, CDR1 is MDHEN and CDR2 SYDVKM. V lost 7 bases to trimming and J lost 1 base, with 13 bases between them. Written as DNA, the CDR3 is TGTGCCAGCACCCCCCCGACTGGGAACACTGAAGCTTTCTTT. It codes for CASTPPTGNTEAFF.

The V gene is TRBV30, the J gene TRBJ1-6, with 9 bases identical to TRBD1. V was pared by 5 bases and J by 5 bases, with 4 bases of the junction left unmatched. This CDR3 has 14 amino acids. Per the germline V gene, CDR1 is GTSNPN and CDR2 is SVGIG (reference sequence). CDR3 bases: TGTGCCTGGGGGACAGGGAAACATAATTCACCCCTCCACTTT. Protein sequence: CAWGTGKHNSPLHF.

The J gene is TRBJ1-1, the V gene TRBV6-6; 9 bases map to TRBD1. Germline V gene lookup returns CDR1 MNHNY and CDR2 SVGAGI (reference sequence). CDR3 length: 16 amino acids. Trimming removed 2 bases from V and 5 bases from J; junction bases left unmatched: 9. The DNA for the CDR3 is TGTGCCAGCAGTTACCCCACAGGGGGCGTAAGGACTGAAGCTTTCTTT. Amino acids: CASSYPTGGVRTEAFF.

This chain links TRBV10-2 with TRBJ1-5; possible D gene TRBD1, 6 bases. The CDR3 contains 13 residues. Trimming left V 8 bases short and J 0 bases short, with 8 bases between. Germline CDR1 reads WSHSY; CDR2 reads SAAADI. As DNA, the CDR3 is TGCGCCAGCGGACAGATTAGCAATCAGCCCCAGCATTTT. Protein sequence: CASGQISNQPQHF.

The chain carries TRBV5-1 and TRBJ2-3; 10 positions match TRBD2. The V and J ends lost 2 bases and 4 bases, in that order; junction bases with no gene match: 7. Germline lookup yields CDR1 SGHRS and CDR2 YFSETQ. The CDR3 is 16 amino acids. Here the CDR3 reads CASSLGAGGRADTQYF. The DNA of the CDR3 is TGCGCCAGCAGCTTAGGAGCGGGGGGGCGCGCAGATACGCAGTATTTT.

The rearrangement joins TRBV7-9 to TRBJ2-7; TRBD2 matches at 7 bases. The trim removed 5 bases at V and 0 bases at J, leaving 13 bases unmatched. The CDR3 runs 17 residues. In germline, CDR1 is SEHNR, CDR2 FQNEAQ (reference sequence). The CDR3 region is CASSARTGRESSYEQYF. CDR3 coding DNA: TGTGCCAGCAGCGCTCGGACGGGGCGGGAGAGCTCCTACGAGCAGTACTTC.

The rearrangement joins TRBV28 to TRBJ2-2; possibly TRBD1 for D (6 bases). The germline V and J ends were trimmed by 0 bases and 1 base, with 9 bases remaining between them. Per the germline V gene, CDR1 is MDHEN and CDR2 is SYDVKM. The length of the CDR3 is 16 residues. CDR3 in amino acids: CASSLWARGNTGELFF. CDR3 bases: TGTGCCAGCAGTTTATGGGCCAGGGGGAACACCGGGGAGCTGTTTTTT.

The CDR3 loop is CASSFRQGQLFF. The CDR3 DNA reads as TGTGCCAGCAGCTTCCGACAGGGACAACTGTTTTTT. The J gene is TRBJ1-4, the V gene TRBV7-9; TRBD1 matches 7 bases. Germline values: CDR1 SEHNR, CDR2 FQNEAQ (reference sequence). V lost 3 bases, J lost 12 bases, and 4 bases stayed unmatched. The length of the CDR3 is 12 residues.

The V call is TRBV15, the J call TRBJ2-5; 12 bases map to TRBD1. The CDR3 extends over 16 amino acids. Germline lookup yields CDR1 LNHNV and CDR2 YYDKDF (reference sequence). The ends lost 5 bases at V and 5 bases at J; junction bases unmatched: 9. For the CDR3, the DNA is TGTGCCACCAGCGGAGGGGGGACAGGGGGCAAGGAGACCCAGTACTTC. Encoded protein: CATSGGGTGGKETQYF.

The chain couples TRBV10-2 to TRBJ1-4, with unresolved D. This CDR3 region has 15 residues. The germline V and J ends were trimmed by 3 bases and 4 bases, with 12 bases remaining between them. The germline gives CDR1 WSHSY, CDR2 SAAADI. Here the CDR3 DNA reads TGCGCCAGCAGTGATCCGGCACAGATTAATGAAAAACTGTTTTTT. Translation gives CASSDPAQINEKLFF.